One and the same sample provided the 7 T cell receptor beta chains below, sequenced in a study of T cell repertoires in cytomegalovirus infection. These receptors are not linked to any known antigen. TCRdb called the reads again in MiXCR, with one record for every CDR3 protein. The sample records approximately 350,000 distinct CDR3 sequences, 34% being singletons. The sequencing used cultured PBMCs, collected from culture after CMV antigen stimulation. The receptors were gathered from a human donor in good health (CMV status not recorded). Some clones in this sample may be carry-over from other donors' samples.

This clonotype was counted a few times. V usage is TRBV7-9 and J usage is TRBJ1-1; 10 bases are a match to TRBD1. Germline values: CDR1 SEHNR, CDR2 FQNEAQ (reference sequence). The J segment lost 3 bases and the V segment lost 5 bases, leaving 6 bases of the junction unmatched. The CDR3 contains 15 residues. CDR3 in amino acids: CASSQTGGPHTEAFF. In DNA, the CDR3 is TGTGCCAGCAGCCAGACAGGGGGCCCACACACTGAAGCTTTCTTT.

The chain links TRBV19 to TRBJ2-3; 8 bases are shared with TRBD1. V lost 11 bases and J lost 0; bases outside the gene matches: 10. The V gene's germline CDR1 is LNHDA and CDR2 SQIVND (reference sequence). This CDR3 region has 15 residues. For the CDR3, the DNA is TGTGCCTGTTCGGGACAGGATGCTAGCACAGATACGCAGTATTTT. Protein sequence: CACSGQDASTDTQYF. Based on the CDR3 plus reference TRBV19 and TRBJ2-3, the full variable domain is DGGITQSPKYLFRKEGQNVTLSCEQNLNHDAMYWYRQDPGQGLRLIYYSQIVNDFQKGDIAEGYSVSREKKESFPLTVTSAQKNPTAFYLCACSGQDASTDTQYFGPGTRLTVL.

V and J are TRBV12-3 or TRBV12-4 and TRBJ2-1; 10 bases match TRBD2. CDR3 size: 16 residues. The J segment lost 2 bases and the V segment lost 6 bases, leaving 7 bases of the junction unmatched. The CDR3 DNA sequence: TGTGCCAGCAGAGGGTCCCTAGCGGGGGCCTACAATGAGCAGTTCTTC. This encodes CASRGSLAGAYNEQFF.

DNA of the CDR3: TGTGCCAGCAGTACGACAGACCCTAGCACAGATACGCAGTATTTT. This sequence encodes CASSTTDPSTDTQYF. V gene TRBV6-5 combines with J gene TRBJ2-3, with D maybe TRBD1 (5 bases). The ends were cut back, 5 bases at V and 0 bases at J, with 12 bases in the middle. Germline V gene lookup returns CDR1 MNHEY and CDR2 SVGAGI. The CDR3 extends over 15 amino acids.

V usage is TRBV4-3 and J usage is TRBJ2-1; D gene uncertain. CDR3 length: 13 residues. Trimming shortened V by 0 bases and J by 10 bases, and 10 bases separated the two germline ends. Germline values: CDR1 LGHNA, CDR2 YSLEER. The CDR3 DNA reads as TGCGCCAGCAGCCAAGAGGGAACAGCAGAGCAGTTCTTC. Encoded protein: CASSQEGTAEQFF.

This clonotype has ten or more counts. The rearrangement links TRBV7-2 to TRBJ2-3; 12 nucleotides line up with TRBD2. Per germline, CDR1 SGHTA and CDR2 FQGNSA. The CDR3 has 16 residues. The ends lost 3 bases at V and 4 bases at J; junction bases unmatched: 5. CDR3 loop: CASSLGLAGGADTQYF. The CDR3 DNA reads as TGTGCCAGCAGCTTGGGTCTAGCGGGAGGGGCAGATACGCAGTATTTT.

This clonotype was observed many times. The chain has TRBV12-3 or TRBV12-4 and TRBJ1-2; the D gene is possibly TRBD1 (5 bases). V was trimmed by 5 bases and J by 2 bases, leaving 24 bases between them. This CDR3 comprises 18 residues. The CDR3 nucleotides are TGTGCCAGCAGTCAAAACCGGGGGGACCAAACCACCAACTATGGCTACACCTTC. It codes for CASSQNRGDQTTNYGYTF.